What follows are 18 T cell receptor beta chains derived from one specimen sequenced in a study of blood T cells in healthy people across ages. A second PCR of roughly 7 to 11 cycles used a sample-barcoded 5' primer and a J-beta primer mix. Via MiXCR, TCRdb re-called the 5' RACE reads, giving one row per CDR3 protein. Among 630,000 or so distinct CDR3 sequences listed, around 32% were seen once. Sample: blood. All receptors derive from a woman of 80 years or more in good health.

This clonotype was recorded many times. CDR3 in amino acids: CASSLSRPGGEQYF. The CDR3, as DNA: TGTGCCAGCAGTTTAAGCCGTCCAGGGGGTGAGCAGTACTTC. The chain recombines TRBV12-3 or TRBV12-4 with TRBJ2-7; the match to TRBD1 covers 7 bases. The CDR3 loop spans 14 amino acids. The junction had 8 bases not matched to a gene; V was cut back by 2 bases and J by 7 bases.

Many counts were recorded for this clonotype. The chain combines TRBV9 with TRBJ2-7; possibly TRBD2 for D (6 bases). The CDR3 is 13 amino acids. Germline assignment: CDR1 SGDLS and CDR2 YYNGEE. V lost 3 bases and J 3 bases, leaving 10 bases between the germline ends. CDR3 coding DNA: TGTGCCAGCAGCGCCCTCGGGGGCTACGAGCAGTACTTC. Translation gives CASSALGGYEQYF.

This clonotype was seen repeatedly, ten times or more. J is TRBJ2-7 and V is TRBV29-1; D assignment may be TRBD1 or TRBD2 (5 bases each). This CDR3 is 15 amino acids long. Germline-derived CDR1 and CDR2 are SQVTM and ANQGSEA. The V end lost 6 bases, the J end lost 3 bases, and 21 bases lay between the germline ends. The CDR3 region is CSVHAGTAFVYEQYF. In DNA, the CDR3 is TGCAGCGTCCACGCCGGGACCGCCTTCGTCTACGAGCAGTACTTC.

This clonotype was seen many times. The gene calls are TRBV6-2 or TRBV6-3 and TRBJ2-1; 9 nucleotides match TRBD1. This CDR3 has 18 residues. V lost 2 bases, J lost 0 bases, and 8 bases stayed unmatched. Germline V gene data show CDR1 as MNHEY and CDR2 as SVGEGT. The CDR3 spells CASSYPSGQGSSYNEQFF. The DNA of the CDR3 is TGTGCCAGCAGTTACCCATCGGGACAGGGTTCCTCCTACAATGAGCAGTTCTTC.

The table lists this clonotype with many counts. This sequence joins TRBV20-1 and TRBJ1-5; D not resolved. Trimming pared 3 bases from V and 7 bases from J, leaving 16 bases between. The CDR3 totals 14 residues. Germline V gene sequence: CDR1 DFQATT, CDR2 SNEGSKA (reference sequence). CDR3 in DNA: TGCAGTGCTAGCCCCAGGCGGGGTGGACAGCCCCAGCATTTT. Translation: CSASPRRGGQPQHF.

This clonotype was detected ten times or more. The chain recombines TRBV5-1 with TRBJ1-2; 8 bases are shared with TRBD1. This CDR3 contains 16 residues. In germline, CDR1 is SGHRS, CDR2 YFSETQ. The V segment lost 4 bases and the J segment 0 bases; nucleotides outside the gene matches: 8. The CDR3, as DNA: TGCGCCAGCAGCCCCGGACAGGGAAAAGCTAACTATGGCTACACCTTC. It yields the protein CASSPGQGKANYGYTF.

The J gene is TRBJ2-7, the V gene TRBV12-3 or TRBV12-4; TRBD1 matches 7 bases. Trimming removed 6 bases from V and 0 bases from J; junction bases left unmatched: 11. The CDR3 sequence is 16 residues long. CDR3 nucleotides: TGTGCCAGCAGCCAGCCCCGGGACAGCAGCTCCTACGAGCAGTACTTC. It yields the protein CASSQPRDSSSYEQYF.

With respect to this clonotype: A much larger clone differs by one base, so this may be a read error. The rearrangement links TRBV12-3 or TRBV12-4 to TRBJ2-7; the D is unclear. The CDR3 runs 12 residues. In DNA form, the CDR3 reads TGTGTCAGCAGTTTAAATCCCTACGAGCAGTACTTC. Translating it yields CVSSLNPYEQYF.

This clonotype occurred a few times. The V call is TRBV28, the J call TRBJ1-6, with D unclear. Looked up from germline, CDR1 is MDHEN and CDR2 is SYDVKM. V lost 5 bases to trimming and J lost 2 bases, with 16 bases between them. CDR3 length: 17 residues. The CDR3 spells CASSPIGKGTYNSPLHF. CDR3 in DNA: TGTGCCAGCAGTCCCATAGGGAAAGGGACCTATAATTCACCCCTCCACTTT.

This clonotype was observed many times. The V gene is TRBV20-1, the J gene TRBJ1-6, with TRBD1 matching 10 bases. V shed 4 bases, J shed 10 bases, and the junction held 7 bases outside the gene matches. The CDR3 is made up of 14 amino acids. CDR1 and CDR2 from the germline V gene are DFQATT and SNEGSKA (reference sequence). In DNA, the CDR3 is TGCAGTGCTACCGACAGGGGGCTGGGGTCACCCCTCCACTTT. Translated: CSATDRGLGSPLHF.

The chain carries TRBV29-1 and TRBJ2-7; D is perhaps TRBD1 (7 bases). CDR1 and CDR2 from the germline V gene are SQVTM and ANQGSEA. The CDR3 is 13 amino acids. With 4 bases removed from V and 3 bases from J, the gap between germline ends came to 13 bases. In DNA, the CDR3 is TGCAGCGTTGCCAGGGGGGAGATCTACGAGCAGTACTTC. Translating gives CSVARGEIYEQYF.

The sample holds many counts of this clonotype. The chain uses TRBV7-2 and TRBJ1-6; TRBD1 matches 7 bases. Per the germline V gene, CDR1 is SGHTA and CDR2 is FQGNSA. After removal of 5 bases from V and 7 bases from J, the junction contained 2 bases not matched to a gene. The CDR3 runs 13 residues. The CDR3 here is CASSARGNSPLHF. For the CDR3, the DNA is TGTGCCAGCAGCGCCAGGGGGAATTCACCCCTCCACTTT.

In regard to this clonotype: Since a much larger clone is just one base distant, this may be a read error. The chain has TRBV20-1 and TRBJ2-5; 9 bases map to TRBD1. The J call may be wrong; the DNA end is better matched by TRBJ2-4. Germline V gene lookup returns CDR1 DFQATT and CDR2 SNEGSKA (reference sequence). The CDR3 totals 16 residues. As DNA, the CDR3 is TGCAGTGCTAGAGAGGGGACAGGGCTAGCCAAAAGCATTCAGTACTTC. Translation gives CSAREGTGLAKSIQYF.

J is TRBJ2-7 and V is TRBV7-2, with 7 bases identical to TRBD1. Germline lookup yields CDR1 SGHTA and CDR2 FQGNSA. The CDR3 has 14 amino acids. The V gene end was trimmed by 5 bases and the J gene end by 0 bases; junction bases not matched to a gene: 4. The CDR3 spells CASSRDSASYEQYF. For the CDR3, the DNA is TGTGCCAGCAGCCGGGACAGCGCCTCCTACGAGCAGTACTTC. Supplemented by reference TRBV7-2 and TRBJ2-7, the full variable domain reads GAGVSQSPSNKVTEKGKDVELRCDPISGHTALYWYRQSLGQGLEFLIYFQGNSAPDKSGLPSDRFSAERTGGSVSTLTIQRTQQEDSAVYLCASSRDSASYEQYFGPGTRLTVT.

This clonotype occurred many times. This sequence joins TRBV12-3 or TRBV12-4 and TRBJ2-5; 10 bases agree with TRBD2. J lost 5 bases, V lost 4 bases, and 4 bases had no gene match. The CDR3 covers 14 residues. Written as DNA, the CDR3 is TGTGCCAGCAGTTCAATGACTAGCGGGGAGACCCAGTACTTC. The encoded protein is CASSSMTSGETQYF.

This clonotype was detected many times. This chain joins TRBV5-5 and TRBJ2-5; TRBD2 aligns across 9 bases. The V segment lost 4 bases and the J segment 4 bases; nucleotides outside the gene matches: 14. The CDR3 is made up of 17 amino acids. Germline CDR1 reads SGHKS; CDR2 reads YYEKEE (reference sequence). The CDR3 DNA reads TGTGCCAGCAGCCTGCGCCGGGATGCGGGGGGGCGAGAGACCCAGTACTTC. It yields the protein CASSLRRDAGGRETQYF.

The chain employs TRBV20-1 and TRBJ2-4; possible D gene TRBD2, 6 bases. Trimming took off 1 base at V and 13 bases at J, with 17 bases between the two ends. The CDR3 length is 13 residues. Germline V gives CDR1 DFQATT, CDR2 SNEGSKA (reference sequence). DNA for the CDR3: TGCAGTGCTAGAGTTCACGGGTGGGGGGAGCAGTACTTC. It encodes CSARVHGWGEQYF.

With respect to this clonotype: Germline and junction disagree at one end, which may indicate a read error. The gene calls are TRBV5-5 and TRBJ2-1; D gene ambiguous. The CDR3 contains 15 residues. Germline V gene data show CDR1 as SGHKS and CDR2 as YYEKEE (reference sequence). CDR3 coding DNA: TGTGCCAGCAGCCCCCCACCCAGTCCCAACAATGAGCAGCTCTTC. It codes for CASSPPPSPNNEQLF. The full variable domain, in which reference TRBV5-5 and TRBJ2-1 provide the parts outside the CDR3, is DAGVTQSPTHLIKTRGQQVTLRCSPISGHKSVSWYQQVLGQGPQFIFQYYEKEERGRGNFPDRFSARQFPNYSSELNVNALLLGDSALYLCASSPPPSPNNEQLFGPGTRLTVL.